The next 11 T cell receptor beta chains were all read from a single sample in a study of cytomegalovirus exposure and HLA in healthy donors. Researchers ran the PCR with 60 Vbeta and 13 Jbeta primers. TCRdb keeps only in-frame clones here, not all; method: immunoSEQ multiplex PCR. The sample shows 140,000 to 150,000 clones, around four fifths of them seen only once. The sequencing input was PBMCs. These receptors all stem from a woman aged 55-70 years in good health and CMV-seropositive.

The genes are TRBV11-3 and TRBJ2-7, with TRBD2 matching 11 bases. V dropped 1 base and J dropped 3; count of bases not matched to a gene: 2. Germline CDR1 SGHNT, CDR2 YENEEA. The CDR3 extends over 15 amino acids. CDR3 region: CASSLVGTSGYEQYF. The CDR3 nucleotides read TGTGCCAGCAGCTTAGTCGGGACTAGCGGCTACGAGCAGTACTTC. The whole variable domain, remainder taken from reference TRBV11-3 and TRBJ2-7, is EAGVVQSPRYKIIEKKQPVAFWCNPISGHNTLYWYLQNLGQGPELLIRYENEEAVDDSQLPKDRFSAERLKGVDSTLKIQPAELGDSAVYLCASSLVGTSGYEQYFGPGTRLTVT.

The CDR3 loop is CASSSSGRAGETQYF. CDR3 nucleotides: TGTGCCAGCAGTTCTAGCGGGAGGGCCGGGGAGACCCAGTACTTC. The chain joins TRBV28 to TRBJ2-5, with 12 nucleotides matching TRBD2. The CDR3 runs 15 residues. The trim removed 4 bases at V and 5 bases at J, leaving 5 bases unmatched. Germline V gene lookup returns CDR1 MDHEN and CDR2 SYDVKM.

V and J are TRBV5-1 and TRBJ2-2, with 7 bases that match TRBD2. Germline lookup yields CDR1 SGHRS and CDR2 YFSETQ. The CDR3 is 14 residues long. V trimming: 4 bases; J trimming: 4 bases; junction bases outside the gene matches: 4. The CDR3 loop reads CASSRREGTGELFF. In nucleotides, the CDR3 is TGCGCCAGCAGCCGCAGGGAGGGCACCGGGGAGCTGTTTTTT.

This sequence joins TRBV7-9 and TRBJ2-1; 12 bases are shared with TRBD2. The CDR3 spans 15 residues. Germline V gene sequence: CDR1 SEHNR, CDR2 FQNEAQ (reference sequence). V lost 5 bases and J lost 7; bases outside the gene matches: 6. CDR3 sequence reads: CASSRGLAGLNEQFF. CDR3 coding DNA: TGTGCCAGCAGCCGTGGACTAGCGGGGCTAAATGAGCAGTTCTTC.

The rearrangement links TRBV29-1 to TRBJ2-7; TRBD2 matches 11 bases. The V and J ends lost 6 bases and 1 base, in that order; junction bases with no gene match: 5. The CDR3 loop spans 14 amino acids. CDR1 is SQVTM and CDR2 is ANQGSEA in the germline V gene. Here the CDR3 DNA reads TGCAGCGTCCGGCCTAGCGGGAGGTCCTACGAGCAGTACTTC. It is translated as CSVRPSGRSYEQYF.

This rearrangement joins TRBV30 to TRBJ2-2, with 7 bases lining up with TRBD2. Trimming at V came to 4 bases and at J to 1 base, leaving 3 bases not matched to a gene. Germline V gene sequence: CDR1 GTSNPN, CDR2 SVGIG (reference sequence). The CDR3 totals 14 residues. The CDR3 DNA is TGTGCCTGGATGGGCGGGAGGAACACCGGGGAGCTGTTTTTT. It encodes CAWMGGRNTGELFF.

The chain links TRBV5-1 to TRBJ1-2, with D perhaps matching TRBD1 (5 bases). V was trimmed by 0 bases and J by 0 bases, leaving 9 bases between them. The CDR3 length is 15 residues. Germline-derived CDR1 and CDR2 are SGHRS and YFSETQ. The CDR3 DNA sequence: TGCGCCAGCAGCTTGGGACAGTCAGCTAACTATGGCTACACCTTC. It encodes CASSLGQSANYGYTF.

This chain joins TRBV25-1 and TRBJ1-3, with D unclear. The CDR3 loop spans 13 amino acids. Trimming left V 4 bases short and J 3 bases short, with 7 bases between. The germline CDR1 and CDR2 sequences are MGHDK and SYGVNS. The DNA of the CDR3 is TGTGCCAGCAGTGGCAGTGGTGGAAACACCATATATTTT. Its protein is CASSGSGGNTIYF.

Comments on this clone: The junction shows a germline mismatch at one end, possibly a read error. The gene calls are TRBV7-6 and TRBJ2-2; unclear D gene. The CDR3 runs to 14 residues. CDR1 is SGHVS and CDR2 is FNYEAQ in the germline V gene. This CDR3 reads CASGFLANTGELFF. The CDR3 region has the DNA TGTGCCAGCGGCTTCCTAGCGAACACCGGGGAGCTGTTTTTT.

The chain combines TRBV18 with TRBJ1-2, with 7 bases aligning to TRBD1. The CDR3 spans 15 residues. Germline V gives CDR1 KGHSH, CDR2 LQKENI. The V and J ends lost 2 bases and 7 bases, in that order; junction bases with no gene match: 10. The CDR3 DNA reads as TGTGCCAGCTCACCAAGGCAGGGGGTAGGAAGTGGCTACACCTTC. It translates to CASSPRQGVGSGYTF.

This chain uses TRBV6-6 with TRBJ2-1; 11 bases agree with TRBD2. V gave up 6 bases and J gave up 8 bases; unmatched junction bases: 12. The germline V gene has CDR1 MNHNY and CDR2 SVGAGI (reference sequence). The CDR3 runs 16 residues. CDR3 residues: CASRTKTSGNRDEQFF. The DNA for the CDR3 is TGTGCCAGCAGGACAAAGACTAGCGGGAACCGGGATGAGCAGTTCTTC.